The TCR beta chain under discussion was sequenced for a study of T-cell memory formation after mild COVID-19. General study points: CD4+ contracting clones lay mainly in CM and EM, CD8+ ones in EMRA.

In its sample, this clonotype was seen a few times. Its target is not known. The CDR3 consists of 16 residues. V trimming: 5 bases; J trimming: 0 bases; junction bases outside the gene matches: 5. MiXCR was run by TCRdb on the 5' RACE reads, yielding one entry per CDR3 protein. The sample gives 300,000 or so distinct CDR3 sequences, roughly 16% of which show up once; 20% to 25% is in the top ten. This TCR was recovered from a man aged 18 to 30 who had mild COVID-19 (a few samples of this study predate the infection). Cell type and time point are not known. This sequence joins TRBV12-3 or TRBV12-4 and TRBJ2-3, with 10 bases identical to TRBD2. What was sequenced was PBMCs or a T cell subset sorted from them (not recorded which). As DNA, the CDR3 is TGTGCCAGCAGTACCCAACTAGCGGGGAGCACAGATACGCAGTATTTT. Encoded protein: CASSTQLAGSTDTQYF.